This entry features one T cell receptor beta chain sequence. Its antigen is not yet known. It has no much larger one-base neighbor in the sample; base qualities were not kept. As encoded in the germline V gene, CDR1 is MGHRA while CDR2 is YSYEKL. The trim is 1 base for V and 4 bases for J, with a gap of 9 bases between the germline ends. The CDR3 has 14 amino acids, counting the end cysteine and phenylalanine. Solely the CDR3 DNA is kept, with 42 bases framed from the first base. Whole blood was collected in K2EDTA tubes by collaborating institutions according to the institutions' own protocols. For TCRbeta analysis, collaborators shipped samples as frozen whole blood, isolated PBMCs, or DNA extracted from either of those sample types. This sample was included in a study of blood T cell repertoires in COVID-19 (TCRdb year 2020). Context from the whole study: The collaborator samples originated in the United States, Italy and Spain and spanned the acute and convalescent phases of COVID-19. The material from the prospective study consisted of cDNA or gDNA derived from T cells, B-cell-depleted T cells, or PBMCs. Subjects who had been exposed to COVID-19, were actively infected with it, or had recovered from it provided the deeply sampled blood TCRbeta repertoires that made up the dataset. The repertoires were released in a freely available public database meant as a resource for research on the immune response to SARS-CoV-2. Samples came from the ongoing ImmuneRACE study (first 160 participants) plus 1,254 subjects from 6 global collaborators. Sample metadata almost always included a de-identified subject ID, COVID-19 status, age in years and sex. Where available, HLA class I and class II types were taken from metadata supplied by the sample provider and were not determined by assay-based typing. What the study reported, not specific to this receptor: How much clinical and demographic metadata was included differed by source and by participant, and the metadata was provided uncurated.

The immunoSEQ Assay, a bias-controlled multiplex PCR, was used to amplify TCRbeta CDR3 regions from genomic DNA. For the original study's pipeline: Within the assay, amplification of reference gene primers was used to estimate how many nucleated cells each sample contained. To quantify the absolute abundance of each unique TCRbeta CDR3 rearrangement, sequence reads were collapsed and filtered. For each sample, productive Simpson clonality was calculated by taking the square root of Simpson's diversity index across productive rearrangements. The table was pulled from immuneACCESS by TCRdb, which kept in-frame rearrangements only. Such tables lose some clones; where checked, under half of the loss comes from unresolved V genes, and the rest has no known cause. V, J and clone size are taken as reported in that table, and D and trimming were inferred from the DNA itself. This sample gives about 130,000 clones in total; less than 90% of them show up just once. Approximately 1.8% of the sample is in the top ten clones.

The sequenced material came from peripheral blood. The clonotype comes from a man between 70 and 80 years old with acute or convalescent COVID-19. The rearrangement combines TRBV4-1 with TRBJ2-3; the D gene is perhaps TRBD2, on 6 matching bases. DNA sequence: TGCGCCAGCAGCCAAGGGGGCGGGGCAGATACGCAGTATTTT. Its translation reads: CASSQGGGADTQYF.